This T cell receptor (beta chain) was identified in a study of OX40 agonist ivuxolimab in advanced cancers. A note on the overall study: Ivuxolimab was an agonistic, fully human IgG2 monoclonal antibody directed against OX40 (CD134), a costimulatory receptor. Intravenous ivuxolimab was administered to patients every 2 weeks at six dose levels: 0.01, 0.1, 0.3, 1.5, 3 and 10 mg/kg. Among the 52 dose-escalation patients, some 20 had hepatocellular carcinoma, 15 or so melanoma, 9 renal cell carcinoma and 9 head and neck cancer. A male proportion of 70% to 90% and a mean age of around 60 years, ranging from about 23 to 79, were recorded for the dose-escalation cohort. Patients were allowed to have had prior anti-PD-1, anti-PD-L1 or anti-CTLA-4 therapy, and 40% of the dose-escalation patients had been treated with checkpoint inhibitors. Three dose-escalation patients achieved partial responses, one with hepatocellular carcinoma and two with cutaneous melanoma. Peripheral TCRbeta sequencing was intended to test whether TCR sequence diversity was altered and clonal T-cell expansion was caused by ivuxolimab. The paper reports the monotherapy dose-escalation portion (N of about 56 patients) of the phase I ivuxolimab trial. General findings and caveats noted by the study authors: After ivuxolimab, expanded clones were on average more numerous among CD8+ T cells than among CD4+ T cells. At doses of 0.1 to 3.0 mg/kg, clonal expansion of both CD4+ and CD8+ blood T cells was observed from baseline to week 6. In partial responders in the 0.1-3.0 mg/kg groups, normalized peripheral clonal expansion was found to be among the lowest, especially among CD8+ T cells. Low levels of normalized T-cell clonal expansion were also seen in some patients who did not respond. The antigen specificity of the peripheral T cells that underwent clonal expansion was not determined.

Remarks on this clone: Its target antigen remains unknown. It has no much larger one-base neighbor in the sample; base qualities were not kept.

The trial excluded patients who had a history of autoimmune disease or were on systemic immunosuppression. Peripheral blood for TCR sequencing was collected from all dose cohorts at baseline, on cycle 4 day 1, and on cycle 7 day 1. The samples were taken from a phase I, first-in-human, multicenter, open-label dose-escalation trial of ivuxolimab. Adults with locally advanced or metastatic melanoma, renal cell carcinoma, hepatocellular carcinoma or head and neck squamous cell carcinoma were enrolled in the trial. Before TCR sequencing, CD4+ and CD8+ T cells were separately sorted from peripheral blood. Genomic DNA was isolated from the sorted cells so that the TCRbeta CDR3 region could be sequenced. The immunoSEQ Assay was used for sequencing of TCRbeta CDR3 regions. Sourced from immuneACCESS, this table was stored by TCRdb with only in-frame sequences that have V and J called. A share of the clones is absent; for the studies checked, an unresolved V gene accounts for under half, and the remainder has no known explanation. The sample data list roughly 23,000 clones, and 70% to 85% of these were observed just once. Approximately 15% of the sample belongs to the ten largest clones.

The sample here was CD4+ or CD8+ T cells sorted from blood, taken in a trial of the OX40 agonist ivuxolimab. The sequence came from an adult with an advanced solid tumor such as melanoma, head and neck, liver or kidney cancer.

The DNA sequence is TGTGCCAGCAGTTACCGGGCGGGGTTCGAGCAGTACTTC. It codes for CASSYRAGFEQYF. Rearrangement joined TRBV27 to TRBJ2-7; TRBD2 could be the D gene, as 6 bases match. Between the V and J ends, shortened by 4 bases and 6 bases respectively, the junction contains 13 bases. CDR1 and CDR2, per the germline V gene (reference sequence), are MNHEY and SMNVEV. The CDR3 holds 13 amino acids from the cysteine to the phenylalanine. Only CDR3 DNA remains: 39 bases, in frame from the first base.